This T cell receptor (beta chain) is from a study of T cells in Graves' hyperthyroidism and ophthalmopathy. Regions amplified from RNA transcripts were the TCR beta CDR3 regions. Using the HTBI primer set, a first-round RT-PCR was run on the TCR CDR3. TCRdb re-derived calls from the multiplex PCR reads in MiXCR, one entry per CDR3 protein. The table shows about 480,000 distinct CDR3 sequences, with roughly 14% occurring only once. Study results and limitations: Most clonotypes that expanded in the thyroid above 0.001 also showed up in blood. Ophthalmopathy cases were set apart from stable hyperthyroidism by a 13 V-J model.

Many counts were recorded for this clonotype. Its antigen is as yet unknown. Each diagnosis was grounded in clinical symptoms, serum thyroxine and TRAb, thyroid ultrasound, and orbital computed tomography. Cells are PBMCs isolated from roughly 9.2 ml of fresh blood. This TCR derives from a woman aged 18-29 years with Graves' hyperthyroidism. The sample comprised blood.

The CDR3 coding sequence is TGTGCCAGCAGTTACTCAGACAGCGGCGGCTACACCTTC. Translating it yields CASSYSDSGGYTF. The chain has TRBV6-6 and TRBJ1-2, with D maybe TRBD1 (5 bases). Trimming cost V 0 bases and J 8 bases, with 10 bases left between them. This CDR3 is 13 amino acids long. CDR1 is MNHNY and CDR2 is SVGAGI in the germline V gene (reference sequence).